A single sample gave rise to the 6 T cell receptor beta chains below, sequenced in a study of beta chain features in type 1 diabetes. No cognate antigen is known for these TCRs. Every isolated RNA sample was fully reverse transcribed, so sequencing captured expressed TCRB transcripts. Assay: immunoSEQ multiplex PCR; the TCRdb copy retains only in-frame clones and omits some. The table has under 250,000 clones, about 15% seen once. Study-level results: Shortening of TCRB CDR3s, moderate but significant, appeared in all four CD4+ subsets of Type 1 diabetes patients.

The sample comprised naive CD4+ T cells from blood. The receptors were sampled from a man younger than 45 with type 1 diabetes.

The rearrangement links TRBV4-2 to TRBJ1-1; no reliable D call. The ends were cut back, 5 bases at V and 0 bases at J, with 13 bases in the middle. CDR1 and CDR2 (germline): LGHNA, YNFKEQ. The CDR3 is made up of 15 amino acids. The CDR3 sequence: CASSNRASMNTEAFF. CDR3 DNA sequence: TGTGCCAGCAGCAACCGCGCTTCGATGAACACTGAAGCTTTCTTT.

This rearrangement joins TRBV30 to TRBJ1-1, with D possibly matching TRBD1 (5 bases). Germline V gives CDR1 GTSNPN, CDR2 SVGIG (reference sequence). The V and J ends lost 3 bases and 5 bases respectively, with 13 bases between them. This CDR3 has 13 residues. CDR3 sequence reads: CAWRDIWGTEAFF. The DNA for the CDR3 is TGTGCCTGGAGGGACATTTGGGGAACTGAAGCTTTCTTT.

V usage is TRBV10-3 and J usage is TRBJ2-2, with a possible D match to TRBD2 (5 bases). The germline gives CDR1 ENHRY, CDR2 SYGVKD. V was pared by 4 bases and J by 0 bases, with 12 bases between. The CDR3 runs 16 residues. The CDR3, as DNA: TGTGCCATCAGTGCGGGGTCTCCGGCGAACACCGGGGAGCTGTTTTTT. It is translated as CAISAGSPANTGELFF.

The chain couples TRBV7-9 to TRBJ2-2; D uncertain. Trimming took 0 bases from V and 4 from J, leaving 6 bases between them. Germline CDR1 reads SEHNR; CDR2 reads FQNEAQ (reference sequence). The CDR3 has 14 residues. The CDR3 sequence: CASSLALATGELFF. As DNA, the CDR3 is TGTGCCAGCAGCTTAGCTTTGGCCACCGGGGAGCTGTTTTTT.

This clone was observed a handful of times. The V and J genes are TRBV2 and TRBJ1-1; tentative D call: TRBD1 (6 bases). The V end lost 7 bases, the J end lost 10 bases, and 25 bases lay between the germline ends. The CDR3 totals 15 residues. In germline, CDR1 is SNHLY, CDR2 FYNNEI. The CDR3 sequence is CASTLGATPGRGAFF. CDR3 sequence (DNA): TGTGCCAGCACCTTGGGGGCTACCCCGGGCAGGGGAGCTTTCTTT. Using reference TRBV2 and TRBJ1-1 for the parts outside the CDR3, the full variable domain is EPEVTQTPSHQVTQMGQEVILRCVPISNHLYFYWYRQILGQKVEFLVSFYNNEISEKSEIFDDQFSVERPDGSNFTLKIRSTKLEDSAMYFCASTLGATPGRGAFFGQGTRLTVV.

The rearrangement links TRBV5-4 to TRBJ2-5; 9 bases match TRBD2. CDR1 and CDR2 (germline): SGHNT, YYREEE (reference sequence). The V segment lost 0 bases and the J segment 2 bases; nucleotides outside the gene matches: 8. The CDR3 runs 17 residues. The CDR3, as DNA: TGTGCCAGCAGCTTGGATGGGCTAGCGGGGAAACAAGAGACCCAGTACTTC. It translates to CASSLDGLAGKQETQYF.